These 9 T cell receptor beta chains were all obtained from the same sample, sequenced in a study of patients and donors after allogeneic stem cell transplantation. From the RT-PCR reads, TCRdb called clonotypes with MiXCR, one entry per CDR3 protein. The sample consists of 500 to 800 distinct CDR3 sequences, roughly 1.3% of them appearing once. Sequencing used blood, either unsorted or a sorted T cell fraction (not recorded which). These receptors were taken from a human donor who was either an allogeneic HSCT recipient or a stem cell or donor lymphocyte infusion donor (not recorded which). It is not recorded whose cells these are; they may come from a transplant donor.

This clonotype is labeled large (0.1 to 1%). The chain links TRBV15 to TRBJ1-2; 8 nucleotides agree with TRBD1. This CDR3 is built from 19 residues. V was pared by 0 bases and J by 0 bases, with 12 bases of the junction left unmatched. Germline CDR1 is LNHNV and CDR2 is YYDKDF (reference sequence). For the CDR3, the DNA is TGTGCCACCAGCAGAGATGTGGGGCAGGGGGCCCTATCTAACTATGGCTACACCTTC. This encodes CATSRDVGQGALSNYGYTF.

This clonotype is deemed large. Likely a read error: the CDR3 ends without its conserved phenylalanine or tryptophan. The limits of the CDR3 on the DNA are not certain, so only TCRdb's listed CDR3 is given. The J gene is TRBJ1-2, the V gene TRBV12-3 or TRBV12-4; the table's D gene call, TRBD1, was not cross checked with the DNA. From its first to its last residue, the CDR3 has 8 amino acids. CDR3 amino acids: CASSLGQI.

This clonotype is labeled as medium-sized (0.01 to 0.1%). The CDR3, as DNA: TGTGCCAGCAGCCAAGTGTGGAACGAGCAGTACTTC. It yields the protein CASSQVWNEQYF. The chain has TRBV14 and TRBJ2-7; D remains ambiguous. Trimming took 1 base from V and 5 from J, leaving 6 bases between them. CDR1 and CDR2 from the germline V gene are SGHDN and FVKESK. CDR3 length equals 12 residues.

This clonotype was seen only a few times. The V and J genes are TRBV6-2 or TRBV6-3 and TRBJ2-1; possible D gene TRBD2, 7 bases. This CDR3 is built from 12 residues. V was trimmed by 5 bases and J by 8 bases, leaving 10 bases between them. Germline V gene data show CDR1 as MNHEY and CDR2 as SVGEGT. This CDR3 reads CASSPGGHEQFF. For the CDR3, the DNA is TGTGCCAGCAGTCCGGGGGGCCATGAGCAGTTCTTC.

By proportion, this clonotype is large. The chain recombines TRBV5-5 with TRBJ2-1; TRBD2 agrees at 7 bases. The CDR3 contains 15 residues. The germline CDR1 and CDR2 sequences are SGHKS and YYEKEE (reference sequence). V shed 1 base, J shed 8 bases, and the junction held 9 bases outside the gene matches. This chain's CDR3 is CASSLWTRGDDEQFF. DNA for the CDR3: TGTGCCAGCAGCTTGTGGACTAGGGGTGACGATGAGCAGTTCTTC.

This clonotype was picked up a small number of times. The genes are TRBV27 and TRBJ2-7; a possible D gene is TRBD2 (7 bases). This CDR3 has 11 amino acids. Trimming cost V 8 bases and J 7 bases, with 12 bases left between them. Germline V gene lookup returns CDR1 MNHEY and CDR2 SMNVEV (reference sequence). As DNA, the CDR3 is TGTGCCAGCGGGGGGGGCGCAGAGCAGTACTTC. Its protein product is CASGGGAEQYF.

By sample fraction, this clonotype is medium-sized (0.01 to 0.1%). The chain combines TRBV25-1 with TRBJ2-7; D is unclear. The CDR3 contains 14 residues. The germline V and J ends were trimmed by 8 bases and 2 bases, with 16 bases remaining between them. The V gene's germline CDR1 is MGHDK and CDR2 SYGVNS. CDR3 DNA: TGTGCCAGCCTCGGGCAGAGATACCCCTACGAGCAGTACTTC. Residues: CASLGQRYPYEQYF.

Within the sample, this clonotype is medium-sized (0.01 to 0.1%). The V gene is TRBV18, the J gene TRBJ1-2, with 7 bases identical to TRBD1. The CDR3 is made up of 15 amino acids. With 4 bases clipped from V and 8 bases from J, the junction kept 13 bases outside the gene matches. The germline gives CDR1 KGHSH, CDR2 LQKENI. The chain's CDR3 is CASSLPFSDRDGYTF. DNA of the CDR3: TGTGCCAGCTCACTACCGTTCAGCGACAGGGACGGCTACACCTTC.

CDR3 sequence: CASSLGGEAFF. CDR3 DNA: TGCGCCAGCAGCTTGGGTGGGGAAGCTTTCTTT. The chain carries TRBV5-1 and TRBJ1-1, with D uncertain. CDR1 and CDR2 from the germline V gene are SGHRS and YFSETQ. CDR3 length: 11 amino acids. V was trimmed by 0 bases and J by 8 bases, leaving 5 bases between them.